This record looks at one T cell receptor beta chain sequence and its context. Its antigen remains unknown. The data are from a study of cytomegalovirus exposure and HLA in healthy donors. 60 Vbeta and 13 Jbeta primers were used in PCR. This table comes from immunoSEQ multiplex PCR, and its TCRdb copy is limited to in-frame clones, with some not included. The repertoire table contains more than 140,000 clones. Looked up from germline, CDR1 is SGHVS and CDR2 is FQNEAQ. The V segment lost 4 bases and the J segment 9 bases; nucleotides outside the gene matches: 6. The CDR3 has 13 amino acids. Study-wide results and limits: The investigators catalogued about 170 TCR beta chains as cytomegalovirus-associated. Based on reports, TCR beta sequences accurately predicted HLA-A and HLA-B alleles for most subjects. The authors assumed roughly uniform sequencing depth across donors for presence/absence analyses.

The chain employs TRBV7-8 and TRBJ1-5; 7 nucleotides line up with TRBD1. Sequencing input: PBMCs. This clonotype was obtained from a woman under 30 in good health and CMV-seronegative. CDR3 amino acids: CASSSDRDSPQHF. The CDR3 region has the DNA TGTGCCAGCAGCTCAGACAGGGATTCGCCCCAGCATTTT.